This record concerns one TCR beta chain sequence. The data derive from a study of technical replicates of blood from four donors. Data came from immunoSEQ multiplex PCR; TCRdb stores just in-frame clones and leaves some out. The sample has tens of thousands of clones, 98% seen once. The CDR3 is 19 amino acids. V gene TRBV21-1 combines with J gene TRBJ2-7; TRBD2 was called by the table and not checked on the DNA. TRBV21-1 is a recognized pseudogene. Sequencing was carried out using T cells isolated from PBMCs. This clonotype was obtained from a human donor in good health. The CDR3 bases are TGTGCCAGCAGCAAGGAGGGACTAGCGGGAGAACCCAACTCCTACGAGCAGTACTTC. Its protein product is CASSKEGLAGEPNSYEQYF.